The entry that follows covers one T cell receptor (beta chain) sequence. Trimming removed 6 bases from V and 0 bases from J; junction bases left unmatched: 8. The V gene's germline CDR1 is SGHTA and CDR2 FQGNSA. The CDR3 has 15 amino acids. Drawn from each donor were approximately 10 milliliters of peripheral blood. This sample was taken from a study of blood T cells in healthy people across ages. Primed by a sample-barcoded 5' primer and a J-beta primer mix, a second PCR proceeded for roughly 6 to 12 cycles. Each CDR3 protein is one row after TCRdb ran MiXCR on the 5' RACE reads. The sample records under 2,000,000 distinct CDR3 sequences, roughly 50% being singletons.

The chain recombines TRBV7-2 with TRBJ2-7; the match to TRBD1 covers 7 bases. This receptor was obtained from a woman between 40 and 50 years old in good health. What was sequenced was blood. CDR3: CASRNPGTASYEQYF. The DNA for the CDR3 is TGTGCCAGCAGGAATCCCGGGACAGCCTCCTACGAGCAGTACTTC. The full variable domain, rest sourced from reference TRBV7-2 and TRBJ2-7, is GAGVSQSPSNKVTEKGKDVELRCDPISGHTALYWYRQSLGQGLEFLIYFQGNSAPDKSGLPSDRFSAERTGGSVSTLTIQRTQQEDSAVYLCASRNPGTASYEQYFGPGTRLTVT.